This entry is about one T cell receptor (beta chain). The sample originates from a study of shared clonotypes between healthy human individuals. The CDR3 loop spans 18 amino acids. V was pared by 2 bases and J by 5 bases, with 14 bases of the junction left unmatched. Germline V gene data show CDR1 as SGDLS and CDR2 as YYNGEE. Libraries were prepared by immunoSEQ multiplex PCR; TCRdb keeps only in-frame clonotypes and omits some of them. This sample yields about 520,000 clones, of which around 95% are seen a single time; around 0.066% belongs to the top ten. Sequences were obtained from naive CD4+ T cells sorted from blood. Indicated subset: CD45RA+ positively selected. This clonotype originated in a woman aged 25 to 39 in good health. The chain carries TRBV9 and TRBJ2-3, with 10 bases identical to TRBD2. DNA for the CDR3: TGTGCCAGCAGCGTGTCGGGAGGAGCGGGAGGGGGAGGAGATACGCAGTATTTT. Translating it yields CASSVSGGAGGGGDTQYF.